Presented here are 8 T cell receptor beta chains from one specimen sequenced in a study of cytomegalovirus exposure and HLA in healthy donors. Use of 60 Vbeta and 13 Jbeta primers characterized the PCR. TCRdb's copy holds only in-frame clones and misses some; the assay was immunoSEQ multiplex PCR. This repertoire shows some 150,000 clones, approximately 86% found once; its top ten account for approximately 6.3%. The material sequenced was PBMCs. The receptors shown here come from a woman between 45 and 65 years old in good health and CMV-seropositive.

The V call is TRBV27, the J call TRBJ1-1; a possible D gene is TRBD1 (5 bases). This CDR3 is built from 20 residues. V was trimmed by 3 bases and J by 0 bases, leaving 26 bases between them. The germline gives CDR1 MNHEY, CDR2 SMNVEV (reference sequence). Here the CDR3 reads CASSLGGPGTGIIMNTEAFF. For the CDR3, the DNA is TGTGCCAGCAGTTTGGGAGGACCGGGGACCGGGATAATCATGAACACTGAAGCTTTCTTT.

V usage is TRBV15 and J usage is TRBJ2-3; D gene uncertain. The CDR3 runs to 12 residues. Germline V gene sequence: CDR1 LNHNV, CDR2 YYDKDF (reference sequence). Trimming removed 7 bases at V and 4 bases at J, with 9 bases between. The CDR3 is CATTISADTQYF. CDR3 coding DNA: TGTGCCACCACTATCAGCGCAGATACGCAGTATTTT.

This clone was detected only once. The DNA of the CDR3 is TGCGCCAGCAGCCAAGATCCAGCGGGGGGATATACAAATGAGCAGTTCTTC. Its protein product is CASSQDPAGGYTNEQFF. The chain combines TRBV4-1 with TRBJ2-1; 9 bases align to TRBD2. Looked up from germline, CDR1 is MGHRA and CDR2 is YSYEKL. J lost 7 bases, V lost 0 bases, and 10 bases had no gene match. The CDR3 covers 17 residues.

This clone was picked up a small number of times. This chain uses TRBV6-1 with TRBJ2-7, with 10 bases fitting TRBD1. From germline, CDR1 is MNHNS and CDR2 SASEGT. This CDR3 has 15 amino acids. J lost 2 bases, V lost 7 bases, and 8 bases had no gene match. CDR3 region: CASKGAGTGAYEQYF. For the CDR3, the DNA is TGTGCCAGCAAGGGAGCCGGGACAGGGGCCTACGAGCAGTACTTC.

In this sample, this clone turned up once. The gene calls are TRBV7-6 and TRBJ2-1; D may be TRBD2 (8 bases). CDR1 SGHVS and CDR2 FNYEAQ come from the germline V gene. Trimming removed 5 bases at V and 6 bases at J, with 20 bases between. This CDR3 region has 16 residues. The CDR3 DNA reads TGTGCCAGCAGCGGAGGGGGCGGGGGGCCCCCCAATGAGCAGTTCTTC. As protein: CASSGGGGGPPNEQFF.

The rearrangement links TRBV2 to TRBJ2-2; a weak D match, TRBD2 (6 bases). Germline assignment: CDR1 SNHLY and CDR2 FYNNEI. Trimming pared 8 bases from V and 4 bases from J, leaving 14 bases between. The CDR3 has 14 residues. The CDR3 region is CASWTGTPTGELFF. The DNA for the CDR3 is TGTGCCAGCTGGACCGGGACTCCCACCGGGGAGCTGTTTTTT.

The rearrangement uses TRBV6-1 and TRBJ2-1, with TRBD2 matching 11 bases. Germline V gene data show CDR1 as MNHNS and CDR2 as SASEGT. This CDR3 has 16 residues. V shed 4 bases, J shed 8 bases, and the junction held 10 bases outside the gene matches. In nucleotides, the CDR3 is TGTGCCAGCAGTGGTTCTGGGACTAGCGGTTGGGATGAGCAGTTCTTC. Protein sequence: CASSGSGTSGWDEQFF.

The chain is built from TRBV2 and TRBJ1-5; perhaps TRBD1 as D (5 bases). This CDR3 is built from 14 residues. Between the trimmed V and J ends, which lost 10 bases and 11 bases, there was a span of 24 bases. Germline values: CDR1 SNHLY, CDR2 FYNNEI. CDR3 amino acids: CATSTGQGGLSQHF. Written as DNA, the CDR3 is TGTGCCACCTCAACCGGGCAGGGCGGTCTCTCCCAGCATTTT.